Listed here are 20 T cell receptor beta chains from one sample, sequenced in a study of T-cell reconstitution after alpha-beta-depleted transplantation in children. TCRbeta library preparation incorporated unique molecular identifiers. MiXCR, applied by TCRdb to the PCR reads, yields one record per CDR3 protein. The table has approximately 190,000 distinct CDR3 sequences, 6.3% seen once. Sequencing used PBMCs, obtained before TCRalphabeta/CD19-depleted stem cell transplant. The receptors stem from a girl in the first two years of life with combined immunodeficiency, due to receive a stem cell transplant.

This clonotype was found many times. This chain connects TRBV29-1 to TRBJ2-1; unclear D gene. CDR1 SQVTM and CDR2 ANQGSEA come from the germline V gene. The CDR3 totals 13 residues. V was trimmed by 4 bases and J by 7 bases, leaving 14 bases between them. The CDR3 sequence is CSVVAFSVNEQFF. The CDR3 region has the DNA TGCAGCGTTGTGGCCTTTTCGGTGAATGAGCAGTTCTTC.

The chain has TRBV7-6 and TRBJ1-3, with TRBD1 matching 7 bases. The CDR3 covers 16 residues. V gave up 1 base and J gave up 0 bases; unmatched junction bases: 3. Germline assignment: CDR1 SGHVS and CDR2 FNYEAQ. The CDR3 protein is CASSLGGGLSGNTIYF. In DNA, the CDR3 is TGTGCCAGCAGCTTAGGAGGGGGCCTCTCTGGAAACACCATATATTTT.

This clonotype has at least ten counts. The gene calls are TRBV7-9 and TRBJ1-3; D not resolved. The CDR3 is 16 amino acids. CDR1 SEHNR and CDR2 FQNEAQ come from the germline V gene (reference sequence). Trimming removed 2 bases at V and 8 bases at J, with 19 bases between. The CDR3, as DNA: TGTGCCAGCAGCTTAAGCCGGGATAGCAGCGGAGACACCATATATTTT. Encoded protein: CASSLSRDSSGDTIYF.

This clonotype was seen repeatedly, ten times or more. The chain has TRBV20-1 and TRBJ2-7, with D possibly being TRBD2 (5 bases). V lost 7 bases to trimming and J lost 3 bases, with 13 bases between them. This CDR3 is built from 12 residues. Per the germline V gene, CDR1 is DFQATT and CDR2 is SNEGSKA (reference sequence). The CDR3 DNA sequence: TGCAGTGAGAGCGGAGACCTCTACGAGCAGTACTTC. This codes for CSESGDLYEQYF.

There are many counts of this clonotype. The chain joins TRBV12-3 or TRBV12-4 to TRBJ2-1; TRBD2 might be the D (6 bases). V lost 2 bases and J 1 base, leaving 12 bases between the germline ends. The CDR3 runs 16 residues. The CDR3 loop is CASSLTGVRSYNEQFF. The CDR3 DNA sequence: TGTGCCAGCAGTTTAACGGGGGTTCGGTCCTACAATGAGCAGTTCTTC.

This clonotype was counted only a few times. This chain uses TRBV7-2 with TRBJ2-7; 9 bases line up with TRBD2. Germline assignment: CDR1 SGHTA and CDR2 FQGNSA. CDR3 length: 14 amino acids. The trim removed 5 bases at V and 5 bases at J, leaving 7 bases unmatched. CDR3 amino acids: CASSRSGGLDEQYF. The CDR3 region has the DNA TGTGCCAGCAGCCGTAGCGGGGGCCTCGACGAGCAGTACTTC. The complete variable domain, with remaining parts taken from reference TRBV7-2 and TRBJ2-7, reads GAGVSQSPSNKVTEKGKDVELRCDPISGHTALYWYRQSLGQGLEFLIYFQGNSAPDKSGLPSDRFSAERTGGSVSTLTIQRTQQEDSAVYLCASSRSGGLDEQYFGPGTRLTVT.

The J gene is TRBJ2-7, the V gene TRBV7-6, with 7 positions matching TRBD1. The CDR3 extends over 15 amino acids. V lost 5 bases, J lost 3 bases, and 10 bases stayed unmatched. From germline, CDR1 is SGHVS and CDR2 FNYEAQ. For the CDR3, the DNA is TGTGCCAGCAGCCCCATGACAGGGTGGGGCTACGAGCAGTACTTC. This codes for CASSPMTGWGYEQYF.

This clonotype was detected ten times or more. The chain employs TRBV7-6 and TRBJ2-1; 10 bases line up with TRBD2. With V trimmed by 7 bases and J by 6 bases, 9 bases remained unmatched. Germline V gene lookup returns CDR1 SGHVS and CDR2 FNYEAQ. The CDR3 runs to 15 residues. The CDR3 DNA sequence: TGTGCCAGCACCCAGCTAAGCGGGGGGGTCAATGAGCAGTTCTTC. Amino acid sequence: CASTQLSGGVNEQFF.

This clonotype came up a few times. The chain links TRBV20-1 to TRBJ1-1; D remains ambiguous. Germline assignment: CDR1 DFQATT and CDR2 SNEGSKA (reference sequence). V lost 7 bases to trimming and J lost 1 base, with 4 bases between them. CDR3 length: 10 amino acids. Here the CDR3 DNA reads TGCAGTGAAGGGAACACTGAAGCTTTCTTT. It encodes CSEGNTEAFF.

This clonotype was detected ten times or more. The chain links TRBV4-1 to TRBJ2-5, with 8 bases identical to TRBD1. The CDR3 totals 18 residues. From germline, CDR1 is MGHRA and CDR2 YSYEKL. V lost 0 bases, J lost 2 bases, and 11 bases stayed unmatched. The CDR3 sequence is CASSQDRGQAAPQETQYF. The CDR3 DNA sequence: TGCGCCAGCAGCCAAGATAGGGGACAGGCTGCCCCACAAGAGACCCAGTACTTC.

This clonotype showed up many times. J is TRBJ2-5 and V is TRBV18; unclear D gene. The germline V gene has CDR1 KGHSH and CDR2 LQKENI. The V end lost 3 bases, the J end lost 0 bases, and 5 bases lay between the germline ends. The CDR3 loop spans 13 amino acids. The chain's CDR3 is CASSPGHQETQYF. CDR3 bases: TGTGCCAGCTCACCGGGCCACCAAGAGACCCAGTACTTC.

This clonotype was observed a handful of times. This chain joins TRBV29-1 and TRBJ1-4; TRBD1 matches at 8 bases. Germline CDR1 is SQVTM and CDR2 is ANQGSEA. The CDR3 is 15 residues long. Trimming at V came to 0 bases and at J to 7 bases, leaving 7 bases not matched to a gene. Written as DNA, the CDR3 is TGCAGCGTTGAAGACTTCACAGGGGGGGGTGAAAAACTGTTTTTT. As protein: CSVEDFTGGGEKLFF.

Ten or more counts support this clonotype. The J gene is TRBJ2-4, the V gene TRBV7-2, with D hard to call. V lost 1 base to trimming and J lost 8 bases, with 6 bases between them. Germline CDR1 reads SGHTA; CDR2 reads FQGNSA. This CDR3 region has 12 residues. The CDR3 DNA reads TGTGCCAGCAGCTTAGTAGAAGACATTCAGTACTTC. Translated: CASSLVEDIQYF.

The CDR3 sequence: CASSFTSGGYEQYF. Written as DNA, the CDR3 is TGTGCCAGCAGCTTCACCTCAGGGGGATACGAGCAGTACTTC. The chain couples TRBV7-9 to TRBJ2-7; 7 nucleotides align to TRBD1. V was clipped by 3 bases and J by 4 bases; unmatched bases: 6. This CDR3 region has 14 residues. CDR1 and CDR2 from the germline V gene are SEHNR and FQNEAQ (reference sequence).

Many counts were recorded for this clonotype. The gene calls are TRBV15 and TRBJ2-7, with TRBD2 as a possible D gene (5 bases). Germline V lookup: CDR1 LNHNV, CDR2 YYDKDF (reference sequence). The CDR3 has 13 amino acids. Trimming took 1 base from V and 2 from J, leaving 6 bases between them. This CDR3 reads CATSRGRTYEQYF. CDR3 coding DNA: TGTGCCACCAGCAGAGGGAGGACCTACGAGCAGTACTTC.

In this sample, this clonotype turned up many times. This sequence joins TRBV20-1 and TRBJ2-3; possible D gene TRBD2, 6 bases. The CDR3 spans 15 residues. From germline, CDR1 is DFQATT and CDR2 SNEGSKA (reference sequence). Deletions cut 4 bases from V and 5 bases from J, with 19 bases between. DNA for the CDR3: TGCAGTGCTACAGAGAGAGCGGGCGGCCGAGATACGCAGTATTTT. Amino acid sequence: CSATERAGGRDTQYF.

There are many counts of this clonotype. The chain links TRBV27 to TRBJ2-1, with D maybe TRBD1 (7 bases). This CDR3 is 17 amino acids long. Germline loops: CDR1 MNHEY, CDR2 SMNVEV (reference sequence). V lost 6 bases to trimming and J lost 0 bases, with 18 bases between them. CDR3 sequence: CASSTPRQGGSYNEQFF. The CDR3 DNA reads TGTGCCAGCAGCACCCCCAGGCAGGGGGGCTCCTACAATGAGCAGTTCTTC.

This clonotype occurred many times. V and J are TRBV11-3 and TRBJ1-6; 7 bases match TRBD1. Germline loops: CDR1 SGHNT, CDR2 YENEEA. The CDR3 runs to 12 residues. Trimming cost V 6 bases and J 13 bases; bases outside gene matches: 6. The CDR3 region has the DNA TGTGCCAGCAGAGACAGGGAGAAGCCCCTCCACTTT. This gives the protein CASRDREKPLHF.

This clonotype was found many times. The V call is TRBV7-8, the J call TRBJ1-2, with D possibly being TRBD1 (5 bases). Trimming took off 1 base at V and 3 bases at J, with 12 bases between the two ends. CDR3 size: 15 residues. The V gene's germline CDR1 is SGHVS and CDR2 FQNEAQ. The CDR3 loop reads CASSLGPSGDYGYTF. The DNA for the CDR3 is TGTGCCAGCAGCTTAGGCCCCTCGGGGGACTATGGCTACACCTTC.

This clonotype was seen ten or more times. The chain joins TRBV7-2 to TRBJ2-2; 8 bases are shared with TRBD2. The trim removed 5 bases at V and 4 bases at J, leaving 9 bases unmatched. The CDR3 totals 16 residues. Germline CDR1 reads SGHTA; CDR2 reads FQGNSA. CDR3 sequence reads: CASSHPAGGSTGELFF. The CDR3 DNA reads as TGTGCCAGCAGCCATCCCGCGGGGGGCAGCACCGGGGAGCTGTTTTTT.